Shown below are 2 T cell receptor beta chains from a single sample sequenced in a study of blood T cell repertoires in COVID-19. Measured with immunoSEQ multiplex PCR; TCRdb has only the in-frame clones, and not every one. The table lists some 270,000 clones, 89% of them singletons. Sequences were obtained from PBMCs or T cells enriched from blood (not recorded which). These receptors were obtained from a woman aged 55-70 years who had recovered from COVID-19.

V gene TRBV2 combines with J gene TRBJ2-1, with 8 bases matching TRBD2. CDR1 SNHLY and CDR2 FYNNEI come from the germline V gene. Unmatched junction bases numbered 3, after V lost 5 bases and J lost 9 bases. This CDR3 comprises 12 residues. The CDR3 protein is CASSRAGVEQFF. DNA of the CDR3: TGTGCCAGCAGTCGAGCGGGAGTTGAGCAGTTCTTC. Based on the CDR3 plus reference TRBV2 and TRBJ2-1, the full variable domain is EPEVTQTPSHQVTQMGQEVILRCVPISNHLYFYWYRQILGQKVEFLVSFYNNEISEKSEIFDDQFSVERPDGSNFTLKIRSTKLEDSAMYFCASSRAGVEQFFGPGTRLTVL.

The rearrangement joins TRBV7-3 to TRBJ2-7; 8 bases match TRBD1. CDR3 length: 12 residues. V shed 5 bases and J 6 bases; nucleotides not matched to a gene: 3. Per germline, CDR1 SGHTA and CDR2 FQGTGA. The CDR3 reads CASSPGQGEQYF. CDR3 sequence (DNA): TGTGCCAGCAGCCCCGGACAGGGCGAGCAGTACTTC.